The 25 T cell receptor beta chains given below trace back to one sample, sequenced in a study of CD8 T cells in Susac syndrome. RNA in amounts of roughly 0.5 to 1 ug was reverse transcribed with random hexamers. MiXCR, applied by TCRdb to the immunoSEQ multiplex PCR reads, yields one record per CDR3 protein. The data contain around 140,000 distinct CDR3 sequences, more than 85% of them singletons. Material: CD4+ T cells from PBMCs. These receptor sequences come from a human donor with Susac syndrome.

The rearrangement links TRBV20-1 to TRBJ2-7, with 10 bases matching TRBD1. The CDR3 runs to 15 residues. Losses at the gene ends were 0 bases for V and 6 bases for J; bases not matched to a gene: 8. Germline V gene lookup returns CDR1 DFQATT and CDR2 SNEGSKA (reference sequence). The CDR3 sequence: CSARDGGQGNSEQYF. The CDR3 bases are TGCAGTGCTAGAGATGGGGGACAGGGGAACAGCGAGCAGTACTTC.

The J gene is TRBJ2-4, the V gene TRBV28; 8 nucleotides align to TRBD1. CDR3 length: 13 residues. The trim removed 6 bases at V and 6 bases at J, leaving 4 bases unmatched. Germline-derived CDR1 and CDR2 are MDHEN and SYDVKM. The CDR3 spells CASRRTGINIQYF. The DNA for the CDR3 is TGTGCCAGCAGGAGGACAGGGATAAACATTCAGTACTTC.

V is TRBV6-2 or TRBV6-3 and J is TRBJ1-2, with D unresolved. The CDR3 covers 13 residues. Trimming stripped 0 bases from V and 7 bases from J, with 9 bases between. Germline CDR1 and CDR2: MNHEY and SVGEGT. This CDR3 is CASSYSGNRGYTF. The CDR3 DNA sequence: TGTGCCAGCAGTTACTCCGGAAATCGTGGCTACACCTTC.

The rearrangement joins TRBV20-1 to TRBJ2-4; possibly TRBD2 for D (5 bases). Germline V gives CDR1 DFQATT, CDR2 SNEGSKA (reference sequence). The CDR3 spans 13 residues. Between the trimmed V and J ends, which lost 6 bases and 0 bases, there was a span of 9 bases. The CDR3 region is CSAKGLAKNIQYF. The CDR3 DNA is TGCAGTGCCAAAGGACTAGCCAAAAACATTCAGTACTTC.

The gene calls are TRBV5-1 and TRBJ1-6; 10 positions agree with TRBD1. This CDR3 has 16 amino acids. The germline CDR1 and CDR2 sequences are SGHRS and YFSETQ. Germline trimming cut 2 bases from V and 6 bases from J; bases unmatched to any gene: 5. CDR3 sequence (DNA): TGCGCCAGCAGCTTCGGGACAGGGGCGATTAATTCACCCCTCCACTTT. Its protein is CASSFGTGAINSPLHF.

The CDR3 loop reads CSVVGQENYGYTF. In DNA form, the CDR3 reads TGCAGCGTTGTTGGTCAGGAGAACTATGGCTACACCTTC. The rearrangement uses TRBV29-1 and TRBJ1-2; D call uncertain. The germline V and J ends were trimmed by 4 bases and 2 bases, with 11 bases remaining between them. The CDR3 consists of 13 residues. The germline V gene has CDR1 SQVTM and CDR2 ANQGSEA.

The chain uses TRBV20-1 and TRBJ2-7; 7 positions agree with TRBD1. This CDR3 region has 13 residues. V was pared by 6 bases and J by 9 bases, with 14 bases of the junction left unmatched. The V gene's germline CDR1 is DFQATT and CDR2 SNEGSKA (reference sequence). DNA for the CDR3: TGCAGTGCCGAAGGACCGACAGGGTCCGGGCAGTACTTC. It codes for CSAEGPTGSGQYF.

This chain uses TRBV9 with TRBJ1-1; 7 bases agree with TRBD1. Losses at the gene ends were 3 bases for V and 4 bases for J; bases not matched to a gene: 9. CDR1 SGDLS and CDR2 YYNGEE come from the germline V gene. CDR3 length equals 15 residues. DNA of the CDR3: TGTGCCAGCAGCGAGGGGCAGGGGGTTGGCACTGAAGCTTTCTTT. Translated, it gives CASSEGQGVGTEAFF.

The CDR3 nucleotides read TGTGCCAGCAGTTACGCCACATCGGGGGCAAACTCTGGGGCCAACGTCCTGACTTTC. Protein sequence: CASSYATSGANSGANVLTF. The chain employs TRBV6-5 and TRBJ2-6; D may match TRBD1 or TRBD2 (6 bases each). Per germline, CDR1 MNHEY and CDR2 SVGAGI. Trimming removed 2 bases from V and 0 bases from J, with 17 bases in between. The CDR3 covers 19 residues.

The rearrangement joins TRBV6-5 to TRBJ2-3; the D is unclear. Trimming left V 3 bases short and J 1 base short, with 11 bases between. CDR3 size: 15 residues. Germline loops: CDR1 MNHEY, CDR2 SVGAGI. The CDR3 DNA reads as TGTGCCAGCAGTTATGCGTTGAGTCGCACAGATACGCAGTATTTT. Translation: CASSYALSRTDTQYF.

The genes are TRBV3-1 and TRBJ1-2; tentative D call: TRBD1 (6 bases). Germline-derived CDR1 and CDR2 are LGHDT and YNNKEL (reference sequence). V lost 4 bases, J lost 0 bases, and 15 bases lay in between. The CDR3 length is 16 residues. CDR3 nucleotide sequence: TGTGCCAGCAGCCCTTTTACAGGGCCGTCTAACTATGGCTACACCTTC. This encodes CASSPFTGPSNYGYTF.

The V call is TRBV30, the J call TRBJ2-2; 7 bases map to TRBD1. Unmatched junction bases numbered 6, after V lost 6 bases and J lost 5 bases. Germline lookup yields CDR1 GTSNPN and CDR2 SVGIG (reference sequence). This CDR3 is 13 amino acids long. The CDR3 protein is CACLTRGTGELFF. CDR3 in DNA: TGTGCCTGTCTGACCAGGGGGACCGGGGAGCTGTTTTTT.

The rearrangement links TRBV7-2 to TRBJ2-3; a possible D gene is TRBD2 (5 bases). This CDR3 contains 15 residues. The germline CDR1 and CDR2 sequences are SGHTA and FQGNSA. Trimming cost V 3 bases and J 4 bases, with 14 bases left between them. CDR3 nucleotides: TGTGCCAGCAGCTTTCCCCCGAGCGGCTCAGATACGCAGTATTTT. As protein: CASSFPPSGSDTQYF.

The gene calls are TRBV28 and TRBJ1-2; 8 nucleotides agree with TRBD1. Germline CDR1 and CDR2: MDHEN and SYDVKM. Unmatched junction bases numbered 8, after V lost 1 base and J lost 7 bases. CDR3 length: 15 residues. As DNA, the CDR3 is TGTGCCAGCAGTTTATCCGGCCAGGGGGCGCCTGGCTACACCTTC. This translates into CASSLSGQGAPGYTF.

This sequence joins TRBV5-1 and TRBJ2-1, with D perhaps matching TRBD2 (6 bases). The germline V gene encodes CDR1 SGHRS and CDR2 YFSETQ. V lost 0 bases and J 4 bases, leaving 11 bases between the germline ends. This CDR3 has 15 residues. For the CDR3, the DNA is TGCGCCAGCAGCTTGGAGCGCCGGGAGTACAATGAGCAGTTCTTC. This sequence encodes CASSLERREYNEQFF.

The CDR3 DNA sequence: TGCAGTGCTAGACTCGGCTACGAGCAGTACTTC. Protein: CSARLGYEQYF. The chain has TRBV20-1 and TRBJ2-7; D unresolved. Germline CDR1 and CDR2: DFQATT and SNEGSKA (reference sequence). This CDR3 is 11 amino acids long. Trimming removed 2 bases from V and 3 bases from J, with 5 bases in between.

The V and J genes are TRBV28 and TRBJ1-1; D gene unclear. V was clipped by 2 bases and J by 3 bases, with 4 bases between them. The germline CDR1 and CDR2 sequences are MDHEN and SYDVKM. This CDR3 is 12 amino acids long. CDR3 in amino acids: CASSLEYTEAFF. CDR3 sequence (DNA): TGTGCCAGCAGTTTAGAGTACACTGAAGCTTTCTTT.

CDR3 sequence (DNA): TGTGCCTGGATGCGAGGGGGTCGGACTGAAGCTTTCTTT. Protein: CAWMRGGRTEAFF. J is TRBJ1-1 and V is TRBV30, with TRBD1 as a possible D gene (6 bases). This CDR3 contains 13 residues. Germline CDR1 and CDR2: GTSNPN and SVGIG (reference sequence). V dropped 4 bases and J dropped 5 bases, with 14 bases sitting between them.

V gene TRBV30 combines with J gene TRBJ2-1, with a tentative D call TRBD2 (5 bases). The V gene's germline CDR1 is GTSNPN and CDR2 SVGIG (reference sequence). Trimming pared 2 bases from V and 10 bases from J, leaving 18 bases between. There are 14 residues in the CDR3. CDR3 sequence reads: CAWSTRTRVNEQFF. DNA of the CDR3: TGTGCCTGGAGTACCCGAACTAGGGTGAACGAGCAGTTCTTC.

The J gene is TRBJ1-6, the V gene TRBV28; D gene ambiguous. Germline assignment: CDR1 MDHEN and CDR2 SYDVKM. CDR3 length: 14 residues. Trimming stripped 6 bases from V and 9 bases from J, with 15 bases between. This CDR3 is CASRPWPEGSPLHF. In nucleotides, the CDR3 is TGTGCCAGCAGACCGTGGCCTGAGGGTTCACCCCTCCACTTT. The whole variable domain, filled in from reference TRBV28 and TRBJ1-6, reads DVKVTQSSRYLVKRTGEKVFLECVQDMDHENMFWYRQDPGLGLRLIYFSYDVKMKEKGDIPEGYSVSREKKERFSLILESASTNQTSMYLCASRPWPEGSPLHFGNGTRLTVT.

This rearrangement joins TRBV30 to TRBJ1-1, with 7 bases lining up with TRBD1. Germline loops: CDR1 GTSNPN, CDR2 SVGIG (reference sequence). V lost 2 bases to trimming and J lost 1 base; unmatched junction nucleotides: 7. This CDR3 contains 15 residues. DNA of the CDR3: TGTGCCTGGAGTCTCACCGGGACAGCGAACACTGAAGCTTTCTTT. It codes for CAWSLTGTANTEAFF.

The chain joins TRBV11-2 to TRBJ2-1, with D unclear. Deletions cut 4 bases from V and 8 bases from J, with 9 bases between. CDR3 size: 12 residues. The germline CDR1 and CDR2 sequences are SGHAT and FQNNGV. CDR3 coding DNA: TGTGCCAGCAGCTCTTACTTCGATGAGCAGTTCTTC. Translating it yields CASSSYFDEQFF. The full variable domain, with the rest looked up from reference TRBV11-2 and TRBJ2-1, is EAGVAQSPRYKIIEKRQSVAFWCNPISGHATLYWYQQILGQGPKLLIQFQNNGVVDDSQLPKDRFSAERLKGVDSTLKIQPAKLEDSAVYLCASSSYFDEQFFGPGTRLTVL.

The gene calls are TRBV28 and TRBJ1-1; D gene ambiguous. Trimming cost V 6 bases and J 1 base, with 9 bases left between them. CDR3 length: 13 amino acids. CDR1 and CDR2 (germline): MDHEN, SYDVKM. The CDR3 loop is CASRQSRNTEAFF. The CDR3 DNA reads as TGTGCCAGCAGGCAGAGTAGGAACACTGAAGCTTTCTTT.

The V gene is TRBV9, the J gene TRBJ1-1; D is possibly TRBD1 (5 bases). The germline gives CDR1 SGDLS, CDR2 YYNGEE. V lost 2 bases to trimming and J lost 5 bases, with 13 bases between them. The CDR3 totals 14 residues. CDR3: CASSVGTERTEAFF. The CDR3 DNA is TGTGCCAGCAGCGTGGGGACGGAGAGGACTGAAGCTTTCTTT. The full variable domain, completed using reference TRBV9 and TRBJ1-1, is DSGVTQTPKHLITATGQRVTLRCSPRSGDLSVYWYQQSLDQGLQFLIQYYNGEERAKGNILERFSAQQFPDLHSELNLSSLELGDSALYFCASSVGTERTEAFFGQGTRLTVV.

This clonotype was recorded only once. The chain uses TRBV29-1 and TRBJ1-2; D is uncertain. The ends were cut back, 0 bases at V and 8 bases at J, with 10 bases in the middle. Germline V gene lookup returns CDR1 SQVTM and CDR2 ANQGSEA. The CDR3 has 12 residues. In DNA, the CDR3 is TGCAGCGTTGAAGAAAAAACGGGGGGCTACACCTTC. This translates into CSVEEKTGGYTF. The full variable domain, completed using reference TRBV29-1 and TRBJ1-2, is SAVISQKPSRDICQRGTSLTIQCQVDSQVTMMFWYRQQPGQSLTLIATANQGSEATYESGFVIDKFPISRPNLTFSTLTVSNMSPEDSSIYLCSVEEKTGGYTFGSGTRLTVV.